This T cell receptor beta chain was observed in a study of blood T cell repertoires in COVID-19. The CDR3 is made up of 14 amino acids. J lost 2 bases, V lost 6 bases, and 4 bases had no gene match. Germline V gene sequence: CDR1 LNHDA, CDR2 SQIVND (reference sequence). This clone was recorded only once. Profiling relied on immunoSEQ multiplex PCR, and the TCRdb table lists in-frame clones only, not all of them. The sample holds about 68,000 clones, more than 80% seen once. The source is a man aged 30 to 45 with acute or convalescent COVID-19. Sequencing used peripheral blood. This chain connects TRBV19 to TRBJ2-1, with 7 bases lining up with TRBD2. Written as DNA, the CDR3 is TGTGCCAGTAGCCCGGGGACTACCTACAATGAGCAGTTCTTC. Amino acids: CASSPGTTYNEQFF.